The next 21 T cell receptor beta chains were all read from a single sample in a study of T cells in women clearing cervical HPV infection. TCRdb's copy holds only in-frame clones and misses some; the assay was immunoSEQ multiplex PCR. This sample's table reports 30,000 to 45,000 clones. The sequenced sample was blood buffy coat. These receptors all come from a woman aged 18 to 75 with a cervical HPV16 infection that either progressed to CIN3+ or cleared (not recorded which).

Concerning this clone: Read coverage stops 3 residues before the CDR3 terminus; the germline J gene supplies the remainder. V is TRBV27 and J is TRBJ2-3, with D perhaps matching TRBD1 (5 bases). Per germline, CDR1 MNHEY and CDR2 SMNVEV (reference sequence). The CDR3 covers 14 residues. V shed 3 bases and J shed 5 bases, with 12 bases lying between them. The CDR3 loop reads CASSLGQGRDTQYF. The CDR3 DNA, read in part, is TGTGCCAGCAGTTTGGGGCAGGGCAGAGATACG.

Remarks on this clone: Read data end 3 residues before the CDR3 end; the end is taken from the germline J gene. The chain is built from TRBV9 and TRBJ2-7; 9 bases map to TRBD1. Germline assignment: CDR1 SGDLS and CDR2 YYNGEE. This CDR3 spans 14 amino acids. With 0 bases clipped from V and 4 bases from J, the junction kept 2 bases outside the gene matches. The covered CDR3 bases are TGTGCCAGCAGCGTAGCGACAGGGGGGTACGAG. Translation gives CASSVATGGYE. The complete CDR3 protein is CASSVATGGYEQYF.

As for this clone: The observed sequence ends 3 residues before the CDR3 terminus, with the missing tail filled in from the germline J gene. The chain has TRBV12-3 or TRBV12-4 and TRBJ2-1; D perhaps matches TRBD2 (5 bases). The length of the CDR3 is 16 residues. V was pared by 1 base and J by 0 bases, with 10 bases between. Partial CDR3 DNA: TGTGCCAGCAGTTTAGATCCGGGGAGCTCCTACAATGAG. Residues: CASSLDPGSSYNE. In full, the CDR3 reads CASSLDPGSSYNEQFF.

The covered CDR3 bases are TGTGCCAGCAGCGTAGAATCTGGCAGAGTCACAGATACG. Amino acid sequence: CASSVESGRVTDT. The CDR3 in full is CASSVESGRVTDTQYF. The rearrangement links TRBV9 to TRBJ2-3, with D hard to call. The read stops 3 residues short of the end of the CDR3; the missing end is completed from the germline J gene. V was trimmed by 0 bases and J by 2 bases, leaving 13 bases between them. CDR1 and CDR2 (germline): SGDLS, YYNGEE. The CDR3 runs 16 residues.

CDR3 bases read: TGTGCCAGCAGTCTGAGACAGGGAATTTCTGGC. This sequence encodes CASSLRQGISG. The whole CDR3 sequence is CASSLRQGISGYTF. The chain links TRBV2 to TRBJ1-2, with 7 bases matching TRBD1. The sequenced fragment ends 3 residues before the CDR3 boundary, so the rest is inferred from the germline J gene. J was trimmed by 7 bases and V by 5 bases; bases with no gene match: 10. This CDR3 spans 14 amino acids. Germline V lookup: CDR1 SNHLY, CDR2 FYNNEI.

On this clone: The DNA ends 3 residues before the CDR3 does, and the rest of the CDR3 is filled in from the germline J gene. This chain uses TRBV19 with TRBJ2-7, with D possibly matching TRBD2 (6 bases). The CDR3 is 13 residues long. Germline V gene lookup returns CDR1 LNHDA and CDR2 SQIVND (reference sequence). Trimming pared 4 bases from V and 2 bases from J, leaving 9 bases between. The covered CDR3 bases are TGTGCCAGTAGTACGGCGGGGCCCTACGAG. Residues: CASSTAGPYE. In full, the CDR3 is CASSTAGPYEQYF.

Worth noting for this clone: The sequenced fragment ends 3 residues before the CDR3 boundary, so the rest is inferred from the germline J gene. The chain employs TRBV20-1 and TRBJ1-1; 8 bases map to TRBD1. CDR1 is DFQATT and CDR2 is SNEGSKA in the germline V gene (reference sequence). V lost 2 bases to trimming and J lost 1 base; unmatched junction nucleotides: 6. The CDR3 consists of 15 residues. The covered CDR3 bases are TGCAGTGCTAGATCTAAGGGGACAGGGAACACTGAA. Translation: CSARSKGTGNTE. From start to end, the CDR3 is CSARSKGTGNTEAFF.

Comment on this clone: The read terminates 3 residues before the CDR3 end, so the remaining end is supplied by the germline J gene. The rearrangement uses TRBV5-1 and TRBJ2-5; 7 nucleotides match TRBD1. The CDR3 consists of 13 residues. Trimming at V came to 0 bases and at J to 4 bases, leaving 0 bases not matched to a gene. Germline CDR1 SGHRS, CDR2 YFSETQ. CDR3 DNA, as far as it was read: TGCGCCAGCAGCTTGGGGACAGGAGAGACC. Protein product: CASSLGTGET. From start to end, the CDR3 is CASSLGTGETQYF.

CDR3 bases read: TGCGCCAGCAGCCCCACAGGGGCTAATTCACCG. Amino acids: CASSPTGANSP. The complete CDR3 protein is CASSPTGANSPLFF. The gene calls are TRBV5-1 and TRBJ2-2; 7 bases line up with TRBD1. The read ends 3 residues shy of where the CDR3 ends; the end is completed using the germline J gene. This CDR3 is built from 14 residues. Looked up from germline, CDR1 is SGHRS and CDR2 is YFSETQ.

Regarding this clone: The read comes to an end 3 residues before the CDR3 does, leaving the germline J gene to fill in the end. The chain couples TRBV7-2 to TRBJ2-1, with D maybe TRBD2 (5 bases). The CDR3 contains 12 residues. Germline CDR1 is SGHTA and CDR2 is FQGNSA. V was cut by 2 bases and J by 9 bases, with 8 bases left in between. CDR3 DNA (partial): TGTGCCAGCAGCTTACAGCGGACTGAG. Translation: CASSLQRTE. The full CDR3 protein reads CASSLQRTEQFF.

On this clone itself: The read gets to within 3 residues of the CDR3 end, and the germline J gene fills in the rest. The rearrangement uses TRBV20-1 and TRBJ1-5; D might be TRBD1 (5 bases). Per the germline V gene, CDR1 is DFQATT and CDR2 is SNEGSKA (reference sequence). This CDR3 contains 13 residues. With 0 bases removed from V and 7 bases from J, the gap between germline ends came to 10 bases. CDR3 sequence reads: CSARDKGRQPQHF. Incomplete CDR3 DNA: TGCAGTGCTAGAGATAAGGGGCGGCAGCCC.

The DNA read from the CDR3 is TGTGCCAGCGGAATCGTGGAGGAGGGGCGAAAA. This translates into CASGIVEEGRK. The entire CDR3 is CASGIVEEGRKLFF. The chain combines TRBV6-4 with TRBJ1-4; maybe TRBD1 (5 bases). The CDR3 end lies 3 residues beyond the end of the read and is filled in from the germline J gene. V lost 8 bases and J lost 10, with 20 bases in between. CDR1 is MRHNA and CDR2 is SNTAGT in the germline V gene. The CDR3 has 14 residues.

Comment on this clone: The read comes to an end 3 residues before the CDR3 does, leaving the germline J gene to fill in the end. The chain joins TRBV20-1 to TRBJ2-3, with 7 positions matching TRBD2. This CDR3 comprises 16 residues. Germline V gene lookup returns CDR1 DFQATT and CDR2 SNEGSKA (reference sequence). The CDR3 reads CSASKERGRSGGTQYF. The CDR3 bases that were read are TGCAGTGCTTCGAAGGAGCGGGGCCGCTCCGGGGGGACG.

Comment on this clone: Read data end 3 residues before the CDR3 end; the end is taken from the germline J gene. The chain recombines TRBV18 with TRBJ1-2; TRBD1 might be the D (6 bases). The germline V gene has CDR1 KGHSH and CDR2 LQKENI. CDR3 size: 15 residues. CDR3 protein: CASSLLRGSSYDYTF. The sequenced part of the CDR3 DNA is TGTGCCAGCTCCCTACTCAGGGGCAGCTCCTACGAC.

Remarks on this clone: The missing CDR3 end, 3 residues past where the read stops, is filled in from the germline J gene. The chain joins TRBV19 to TRBJ2-1; a weak D match, TRBD2 (7 bases). Germline V gene lookup returns CDR1 LNHDA and CDR2 SQIVND (reference sequence). V was clipped by 5 bases and J by 8 bases, with 16 bases between them. The CDR3 sequence is 14 residues long. The covered CDR3 bases are TGTGCCAGTAGTCCTTGGGGGGGGCGGGATGAG. It codes for CASSPWGGRDE. In full, the CDR3 is CASSPWGGRDEQFF. Together with reference TRBV19 and TRBJ2-1, the CDR3 gives the full variable domain: DGGITQSPKYLFRKEGQNVTLSCEQNLNHDAMYWYRQDPGQGLRLIYYSQIVNDFQKGDIAEGYSVSREKKESFPLTVTSAQKNPTAFYLCASSPWGGRDEQFFGPGTRLTVL.

Concerning this clone itself: The observed sequence ends 3 residues before the CDR3 terminus, with the missing tail filled in from the germline J gene. This sequence joins TRBV5-5 and TRBJ1-1, with a possible D match to TRBD1 (6 bases). The CDR3 length is 14 residues. Germline V lookup: CDR1 SGHKS, CDR2 YYEKEE (reference sequence). With 2 bases removed from V and 3 bases from J, the gap between germline ends came to 11 bases. CDR3 in amino acids: CASSFGPGDTEAFF. Incomplete CDR3 DNA: TGTGCCAGCAGCTTTGGACCAGGGGACACTGAA.

Details on this clone: Read sequence stops 3 residues before the CDR3 end, and the germline J gene provides the missing end. The V gene is TRBV18, the J gene TRBJ1-1, with 12 bases matching TRBD1. The CDR3 totals 14 residues. Germline CDR1 KGHSH, CDR2 LQKENI. The covered CDR3 bases are TGTGCCAGCTCACCACCGCCGGGACAGGGGGCT. It yields the protein CASSPPPGQGA. The complete CDR3 reads CASSPPPGQGAAFF.

As to this clone: The read terminates 3 residues before the CDR3 end, so the remaining end is supplied by the germline J gene. This sequence joins TRBV10-3 and TRBJ2-7; 8 bases are a match to TRBD2. This CDR3 spans 14 amino acids. Germline CDR1 is ENHRY and CDR2 is SYGVKD. V was clipped by 5 bases and J by 6 bases; unmatched bases: 9. Here the CDR3 reads CAISTGGGFGEQYF. CDR3 DNA, as far as it was read: TGTGCCATCAGTACCGGGGGGGGGTTCGGCGAG.

Remarks on this clone: The read comes to an end 3 residues before the CDR3 does, leaving the germline J gene to fill in the end. This chain uses TRBV10-3 with TRBJ2-1; 8 bases line up with TRBD2. Trimming took 8 bases from V and 7 from J; bases not matched to a gene: 4. Germline CDR1 and CDR2: ENHRY and SYGVKD. The CDR3 spans 12 residues. CDR3 DNA, as far as it was read: TGTGCCATCCGGGGGGGGTTGAATGAG. Its protein is CAIRGGLNE. The CDR3 in full is CAIRGGLNEQFF.

For this clone: The CDR3 end lies 3 residues beyond the end of the read and is filled in from the germline J gene. This rearrangement joins TRBV2 to TRBJ1-2, with D possibly TRBD1 on 5 matching bases. The CDR3 is 16 residues long. Germline-derived CDR1 and CDR2 are SNHLY and FYNNEI. The CDR3 reads CASSPRGWKVPETYTF. CDR3 DNA (partial): TGTGCCAGCAGCCCCCGGGGGTGGAAGGTACCAGAGACC. The variable domain in full, completed from reference TRBV2 and TRBJ1-2, reads EPEVTQTPSHQVTQMGQEVILRCVPISNHLYFYWYRQILGQKVEFLVSFYNNEISEKSEIFDDQFSVERPDGSNFTLKIRSTKLEDSAMYFCASSPRGWKVPETYTFGSGTRLTVV.

As for this clone: The read finishes 3 residues shy of the CDR3 end, and the germline J gene is used to complete it. The chain links TRBV18 to TRBJ2-4; 8 bases are a match to TRBD1. The CDR3 runs to 16 residues. Per germline, CDR1 KGHSH and CDR2 LQKENI. CDR3 in amino acids: CASSPTGQGINYGQYF. CDR3 DNA (partial): TGTGCCAGCTCCCCGACCGGACAGGGCATTAACTATGGT. The full variable domain, its missing parts supplied by reference TRBV18 and TRBJ2-4, is NAGVMQNPRHLVRRRGQEARLRCSPMKGHSHVYWYRQLPEEGLKFMVYLQKENIIDESGMPKERFSAEFPKEGPSILRIQQVVRGDSAAYFCASSPTGQGINYGQYFGAGTRLSVL.